This TCR beta chain was sequenced for a study of blood T cell repertoires in COVID-19. Methods used by the authors: Nucleated cell counts were estimated from reference gene primer amplification. Produced via immunoSEQ multiplex PCR; TCRdb's table is partial and in-frame only. For V, J and clone size, that table is used; D and trimming come from the DNA. The sample lists tens of thousands of clones; about nine tenths were seen once. V lost 7 bases, J lost 6 bases, and 23 bases lay in between. Germline V gene lookup returns CDR1 SGHNT and CDR2 YYREEE (reference sequence). This CDR3 is 15 amino acids long. This clone was found a few times.

This chain joins TRBV5-4 and TRBJ2-7; D may be TRBD1 (6 bases). This TCR was recovered from a woman aged 80 or over with acute or convalescent COVID-19. What was sequenced was peripheral blood. The CDR3: CASGPSPGVSREQYF. Written as DNA, the CDR3 is TGTGCCAGCGGGCCCTCGCCAGGGGTATCCCGCGAGCAGTACTTC. The variable domain in full, with the rest retrieved from reference TRBV5-4 and TRBJ2-7, is ETGVTQSPTHLIKTRGQQVTLRCSSQSGHNTVSWYQQALGQGPQFIFQYYREEENGRGNFPPRFSGLQFPNYSSELNVNALELDDSALYLCASGPSPGVSREQYFGPGTRLTVT.